The 18 T cell receptor beta chains listed next were all sequenced from one sample in a study of naive and memory T cell subsets. Both TRBC1 and TRBC2 were covered by a beta constant-region primer of two equimolar oligonucleotides. Four rounds of PCR amplified the ligated cDNA using nested alpha and beta constant-region primers plus SP2. In TCRdb, the UMI-ligation and nested PCR reads were re-called with MiXCR into one record per CDR3 protein. The profile shows over 100,000 distinct CDR3 sequences, 30% to 45% of them singletons. The sample comprised central memory CD4+ T cells from blood. These receptors all come from a human donor in good health.

The CDR3 loop reads CASSAPGTARNTIYF. The CDR3 DNA is TGTGCCAGCTCTGCTCCCGGGACAGCAAGAAACACCATATATTTT. The genes are TRBV18 and TRBJ1-3; 7 positions agree with TRBD1. The CDR3 spans 15 residues. Losses at the gene ends were 6 bases for V and 5 bases for J; bases not matched to a gene: 10. The germline CDR1 and CDR2 sequences are KGHSH and LQKENI.

This clonotype was detected only a few times. The chain links TRBV24-1 to TRBJ2-1; D is perhaps TRBD1 (6 bases). The length of the CDR3 is 19 residues. V gave up 2 bases and J gave up 3 bases, with 22 bases separating them. The germline V gene has CDR1 KGHDR and CDR2 SFDVKD. The CDR3 DNA reads as TGTGCCACCAGTGATTCACGAATACGACCAACAGGGCACTACAATGAGCAGTTCTTC. This codes for CATSDSRIRPTGHYNEQFF.

The rearrangement uses TRBV12-3 or TRBV12-4 and TRBJ2-1; TRBD2 agrees at 8 bases. The CDR3 loop spans 14 amino acids. Trimming removed 3 bases from V and 11 bases from J; junction bases left unmatched: 9. This chain's CDR3 is CASSFKLAEAKQFF. The DNA of the CDR3 is TGTGCCAGCAGTTTTAAACTAGCGGAGGCGAAGCAGTTCTTC.

The rearrangement links TRBV7-9 to TRBJ2-3; D gene unclear. The CDR3 runs 15 residues. Germline assignment: CDR1 SEHNR and CDR2 FQNEAQ (reference sequence). The V gene lost 2 bases and the J gene lost 3 bases, with 12 bases spanning the gap. The CDR3 sequence is CASSLTGLKTDTQYF. The CDR3 DNA reads TGTGCCAGCAGCTTAACTGGTCTTAAAACAGATACGCAGTATTTT.

The V and J genes are TRBV21-1 and TRBJ2-7; whether TRBD1, the table's D call, matches the DNA was not checked. TRBV21-1 is recorded as a pseudogene. There are 16 residues in the CDR3. This CDR3 is CASTLTRGLLNHEQYF. CDR3 coding DNA: TGTGCCAGCACCCTTACCAGGGGTCTCCTTAACCACGAGCAGTACTTC.

The chain employs TRBV12-3 or TRBV12-4 and TRBJ2-1; possible D gene TRBD1, 6 bases. Trimming removed 6 bases from V and 0 bases from J, with 18 bases in between. This CDR3 is built from 17 residues. The CDR3 sequence: CASSYPRADSSYNEQFF. The CDR3 DNA reads TGTGCCAGCAGCTACCCCCGGGCGGACAGCTCCTACAATGAGCAGTTCTTC.

J is TRBJ2-3 and V is TRBV28; 8 bases agree with TRBD1. The J segment lost 12 bases and the V segment lost 6 bases, leaving 5 bases of the junction unmatched. This CDR3 comprises 11 residues. Looked up from germline, CDR1 is MDHEN and CDR2 is SYDVKM. The CDR3 DNA sequence: TGTGCCAGCAGACAAGGGACAGGCCAGTATTTT. It codes for CASRQGTGQYF. Full variable domain (rest looked up from reference TRBV28 and TRBJ2-3): DVKVTQSSRYLVKRTGEKVFLECVQDMDHENMFWYRQDPGLGLRLIYFSYDVKMKEKGDIPEGYSVSREKKERFSLILESASTNQTSMYLCASRQGTGQYFGPGTRLTVL.

The chain employs TRBV29-1 and TRBJ1-1; no firm D call. The CDR3 runs 10 residues. Trimming stripped 6 bases from V and 6 bases from J, with 8 bases between. Per the germline V gene, CDR1 is SQVTM and CDR2 is ANQGSEA. As DNA, the CDR3 is TGCAGCGTCCCAGGCGCTGAAGCTTTCTTT. Translation: CSVPGAEAFF.

This clonotype was counted a few times. CDR3 sequence: CASSKRQGKNNSEQYF. CDR3 coding DNA: TGTGCCAGCAGTAAACGACAGGGGAAAAATAACTCCGAGCAGTACTTC. The chain employs TRBV2 and TRBJ2-7; TRBD1 agrees at 8 bases. Germline V gene data show CDR1 as SNHLY and CDR2 as FYNNEI. The J segment lost 6 bases and the V segment lost 5 bases, leaving 15 bases of the junction unmatched. The CDR3 contains 16 residues.

Many counts were recorded for this clonotype. V is TRBV2 and J is TRBJ2-7; D perhaps matches TRBD1 (6 bases). The CDR3 spans 11 residues. The germline V gene encodes CDR1 SNHLY and CDR2 FYNNEI. Trimming stripped 9 bases from V and 7 bases from J, with 13 bases between. CDR3 residues: CASRQALEQYF. CDR3 nucleotides: TGTGCCAGTAGACAGGCTTTGGAGCAGTACTTC. The full variable domain, with the rest looked up from reference TRBV2 and TRBJ2-7, is EPEVTQTPSHQVTQMGQEVILRCVPISNHLYFYWYRQILGQKVEFLVSFYNNEISEKSEIFDDQFSVERPDGSNFTLKIRSTKLEDSAMYFCASRQALEQYFGPGTRLTVT.

The chain has TRBV6-2 or TRBV6-3 and TRBJ1-3; D not resolved. Trimming left V 2 bases short and J 0 bases short, with 11 bases between. In germline, CDR1 is MNHEY, CDR2 SVGEGT. CDR3 length: 16 residues. The CDR3 DNA reads TGTGCCAGCAGTTACCTCGCCGGAACCTCTGGAAACACCATATATTTT. It specifies CASSYLAGTSGNTIYF.

This clonotype was seen repeatedly, ten times or more. V and J are TRBV2 and TRBJ2-5; D might be TRBD1 (6 bases). Germline V CDR1 and CDR2: SNHLY, FYNNEI. CDR3 length: 13 amino acids. Trimming left V 9 bases short and J 1 base short, with 12 bases between. DNA for the CDR3: TGTGCCAGTAAACAGGGTCGCCAAGAGACCCAGTACTTC. Its translation is CASKQGRQETQYF.

This clonotype was seen more than once but under ten times. The gene calls are TRBV13 and TRBJ2-7, with 12 positions matching TRBD1. V lost 5 bases, J lost 5 bases, and 7 bases stayed unmatched. Germline CDR1 PRHDT, CDR2 FYEKMQ (reference sequence). The CDR3 totals 15 residues. The CDR3 DNA reads as TGTGCCAGCAGCCCTCCGGGACAGGGGGCCCACGAGCAGTACTTC. As protein: CASSPPGQGAHEQYF.

This chain links TRBV29-1 with TRBJ1-2; the match to TRBD1 covers 8 bases. The CDR3 sequence is 12 residues long. Trimming removed 7 bases from V and 4 bases from J; junction bases left unmatched: 5. Germline CDR1 is SQVTM and CDR2 is ANQGSEA. The chain's CDR3 is CSAETGGYGYTF. The CDR3 DNA follows: TGCAGCGCCGAAACAGGGGGCTATGGCTACACCTTC.

This rearrangement joins TRBV7-8 to TRBJ2-7, with 14 bases fitting TRBD2. The CDR3 contains 13 residues. The V gene's germline CDR1 is SGHVS and CDR2 FQNEAQ. The junction had 3 bases not matched to a gene; V was cut back by 5 bases and J by 9 bases. In DNA form, the CDR3 reads TGTGCCAGCAGCCAGGGGACTAGCGGGAGGCAGTACTTC. Protein product: CASSQGTSGRQYF. Full variable domain (remainder filled in from reference TRBV7-8 and TRBJ2-7): GAGVSQSPRYKVAKRGQDVALRCDPISGHVSLFWYQQALGQGPEFLTYFQNEAQLDKSGLPSDRFFAERPEGSVSTLKIQRTQQEDSAVYLCASSQGTSGRQYFGPGTRLTVT.

In nucleotides, the CDR3 is TGTGCCAGCAGAACTAGCTACGAGCAGTACTTC. It specifies CASRTSYEQYF. The chain employs TRBV28 and TRBJ2-7; TRBD2 is a possible D gene (5 bases). The CDR3 is 11 amino acids. Germline V gene lookup returns CDR1 MDHEN and CDR2 SYDVKM. Trimming took off 6 bases at V and 3 bases at J, with 6 bases between the two ends.

The gene calls are TRBV29-1 and TRBJ2-7, with D unresolved. Trimming left V 5 bases short and J 3 bases short, with 11 bases between. This CDR3 has 12 residues. Germline V gene lookup returns CDR1 SQVTM and CDR2 ANQGSEA. The CDR3 reads CSVKASIYEQYF. The DNA for the CDR3 is TGCAGCGTTAAAGCCTCCATCTACGAGCAGTACTTC.

This clonotype was picked up many times. The rearrangement joins TRBV29-1 to TRBJ2-7, with TRBD1 matching over 8 bases. CDR3 length: 11 amino acids. Germline CDR1 SQVTM, CDR2 ANQGSEA. Trimming at V came to 7 bases and at J to 2 bases, leaving 1 base not matched to a gene. The CDR3 is CSAGQAYEQYF. In DNA form, the CDR3 reads TGCAGCGCGGGACAGGCCTACGAGCAGTACTTC.